Detailed here is one T cell receptor (beta chain). Germline CDR1 is DFQATT and CDR2 is SNEGSKA (reference sequence). V was trimmed by 3 bases and J by 0 bases, leaving 17 bases between them. The CDR3 is 16 residues long. These data come from a study of blood T cell repertoires in COVID-19. Sequenced by immunoSEQ multiplex PCR; TCRdb stores in-frame clones only, minus some. The sample records 45,000 or so clones, about 84% being singletons. The TCR originated in a woman aged 55-70 years with acute or convalescent COVID-19. Input material: peripheral blood. The rearrangement uses TRBV20-1 and TRBJ1-1; the D gene is possibly TRBD1 (5 bases). The CDR3 loop is CSASLMGGHLNTEAFF. In DNA form, the CDR3 reads TGCAGTGCTAGTTTAATGGGGGGTCACCTGAACACTGAAGCTTTCTTT.